This passage covers 29 T cell receptor beta chains from one sample sequenced in a study of shared clonotypes between healthy human individuals. Sequencing was performed with immunoSEQ multiplex PCR; in TCRdb, only in-frame clones are kept and a portion is missing. The top ten clones hold roughly 0.13% of a sample with millions of clones, approximately 92% of them seen once. The sequencing sample was made of naive CD4+ T cells sorted from blood. Documented subset: CD45RA+ positively selected. Every receptor here comes from a man aged 18 to 29 in good health.

The chain links TRBV30 to TRBJ2-7, with unresolved D. The V gene lost 0 bases and the J gene lost 6 bases, with 18 bases spanning the gap. CDR3 length: 15 residues. Per the germline V gene, CDR1 is GTSNPN and CDR2 is SVGIG (reference sequence). The CDR3 DNA follows: TGTGCCTGGAGTGTTGGTTTCGTAAAAAACGGCGAGCAGTACTTC. Residues: CAWSVGFVKNGEQYF.

The chain recombines TRBV14 with TRBJ2-7; unclear D gene. The V gene lost 1 base and the J gene lost 2 bases, with 12 bases spanning the gap. The length of the CDR3 is 15 residues. Germline lookup yields CDR1 SGHDN and CDR2 FVKESK. DNA for the CDR3: TGTGCCAGCAGCCAAGTAGTTGGCCGCACCTACGAGCAGTACTTC. Its protein is CASSQVVGRTYEQYF.

The chain joins TRBV30 to TRBJ2-7, with 11 nucleotides matching TRBD1. The germline CDR1 and CDR2 sequences are GTSNPN and SVGIG (reference sequence). The trim removed 2 bases at V and 3 bases at J, leaving 3 bases unmatched. The CDR3 spans 14 residues. The CDR3 DNA reads TGTGCCTGGAGTAGGGGGACAGGGGGCTACGAGCAGTACTTC. Amino acids: CAWSRGTGGYEQYF.

The chain joins TRBV30 to TRBJ1-1; 7 nucleotides agree with TRBD1. The germline V gene has CDR1 GTSNPN and CDR2 SVGIG (reference sequence). The CDR3 has 11 amino acids. The CDR3 here is CASQGFTEAFF. Here the CDR3 DNA reads TGTGCTTCACAGGGGTTCACTGAAGCTTTCTTT.

The chain uses TRBV5-1 and TRBJ2-2; D gene uncertain. V was clipped by 1 base and J by 2 bases, with 12 bases between them. This CDR3 is 16 amino acids long. Germline V gene data show CDR1 as SGHRS and CDR2 as YFSETQ. CDR3 bases: TGCGCCAGCAGCTTGTTTTTACAGACCAACACCGGGGAGCTGTTTTTT. Its protein product is CASSLFLQTNTGELFF.

The gene calls are TRBV6-5 and TRBJ2-7; no firm D call. The CDR3 consists of 15 residues. V was shortened by 6 bases and J by 2 bases, with 17 bases between the two germline ends. CDR1 is MNHEY, CDR2 SVGAGI, per germline. The CDR3 DNA sequence: TGTGCCAGCAGGTCCCCCCCTAGGCCCCCCTACGAGCAGTACTTC. It yields the protein CASRSPPRPPYEQYF.

Written as DNA, the CDR3 is TGTGCCAGCAGTAGACAGGATAGCAATCAGCCCCAGCATTTT. Encoded protein: CASSRQDSNQPQHF. V is TRBV6-1 and J is TRBJ1-5; weak D call: TRBD1 (6 bases). The CDR3 has 14 amino acids. CDR1 and CDR2 (germline): MNHNS, SASEGT. V shed 5 bases and J shed 0 bases, with 8 bases lying between them.

This clone was recorded once. This chain joins TRBV5-1 and TRBJ2-1, with 8 bases matching TRBD1. V lost 4 bases to trimming and J lost 4 bases; unmatched junction nucleotides: 4. The CDR3 totals 14 residues. The germline CDR1 and CDR2 sequences are SGHRS and YFSETQ. The CDR3 DNA sequence: TGCGCCAGCAGCAAGGGACAGGAATACAATGAGCAGTTCTTC. This sequence encodes CASSKGQEYNEQFF.

CDR3 DNA: TGTGCCAGCTCACCACTGGATTCCGACGAGCAGTACTTC. It specifies CASSPLDSDEQYF. V and J are TRBV18 and TRBJ2-7; no firm D call. The CDR3 length is 13 residues. Germline V gene data show CDR1 as KGHSH and CDR2 as LQKENI. V lost 1 base and J lost 5, with 9 bases in between.

V gene TRBV19 combines with J gene TRBJ1-6; weak D call: TRBD1 (6 bases). The CDR3 extends over 13 amino acids. V lost 7 bases and J 10 bases, leaving 14 bases between the germline ends. The V gene's germline CDR1 is LNHDA and CDR2 SQIVND (reference sequence). CDR3 residues: CASNREVRSPLHF. The CDR3 DNA reads as TGTGCCAGTAACAGGGAGGTCAGGTCACCCCTCCACTTT. Full variable domain (missing parts from reference TRBV19 and TRBJ1-6): DGGITQSPKYLFRKEGQNVTLSCEQNLNHDAMYWYRQDPGQGLRLIYYSQIVNDFQKGDIAEGYSVSREKKESFPLTVTSAQKNPTAFYLCASNREVRSPLHFGNGTRLTVT.

J is TRBJ2-5 and V is TRBV7-3; D is possibly TRBD2 (5 bases). The germline gives CDR1 SGHTA, CDR2 FQGTGA. Deletions cut 5 bases from V and 0 bases from J, with 10 bases between. The CDR3 extends over 14 amino acids. CDR3 DNA: TGTGCCAGCAGCCCGACCGGGAACCAAGAGACCCAGTACTTC. Translating gives CASSPTGNQETQYF. Using reference TRBV7-3 and TRBJ2-5 for the parts outside the CDR3, the full variable domain is GAGVSQTPSNKVTEKGKYVELRCDPISGHTALYWYRQSLGQGPEFLIYFQGTGAADDSGLPNDRFFAVRPEGSVSTLKIQRTERGDSAVYLCASSPTGNQETQYFGPGTRLLVL.

This chain connects TRBV7-9 to TRBJ1-2; D is perhaps TRBD1 (5 bases). Germline CDR1 and CDR2: SEHNR and FQNEAQ (reference sequence). The V gene lost 5 bases and the J gene lost 1 base, with 11 bases spanning the gap. The CDR3 is 14 amino acids. CDR3 amino acids: CASSPWGGNYGYTF. The CDR3 DNA reads TGTGCCAGCAGCCCCTGGGGGGGTAACTATGGCTACACCTTC. Complete variable domain (other parts from reference TRBV7-9 and TRBJ1-2): DTGVSQNPRHKITKRGQNVTFRCDPISEHNRLYWYRQTLGQGPEFLTYFQNEAQLEKSRLLSDRFSAERPKGSFSTLEIQRTEQGDSAMYLCASSPWGGNYGYTFGSGTRLTVV.

This chain uses TRBV28 with TRBJ1-6; D is unresolved. In germline, CDR1 is MDHEN, CDR2 SYDVKM. Trimming pared 1 base from V and 7 bases from J, leaving 14 bases between. This CDR3 contains 16 residues. CDR3 nucleotide sequence: TGTGCCAGCAGTTTATCTTCCAGGCCGTCGAATTCACCCCTCCACTTT. This encodes CASSLSSRPSNSPLHF.

The chain combines TRBV5-1 with TRBJ1-1; a weak D match, TRBD1 (6 bases). The CDR3 totals 15 residues. V lost 1 base and J lost 4, with 14 bases in between. Germline values: CDR1 SGHRS, CDR2 YFSETQ. CDR3 in amino acids: CASSLFRGGSTEAFF. CDR3 nucleotides: TGCGCCAGCAGCTTGTTCAGGGGTGGGAGCACTGAAGCTTTCTTT.

In DNA form, the CDR3 reads TGTGCCAGCAGTTTATTCGGGGGCTCCGGGGCCAACGTCCTGACTTTC. Residues: CASSLFGGSGANVLTF. This chain links TRBV28 with TRBJ2-6; D might be TRBD1 or TRBD2, each matching 6 bases. Germline-derived CDR1 and CDR2 are MDHEN and SYDVKM. The germline V and J ends were trimmed by 1 base and 4 bases, with 11 bases remaining between them. This CDR3 has 16 residues.

The V and J genes are TRBV19 and TRBJ2-2; the match to TRBD1 covers 7 bases. With V trimmed by 4 bases and J by 2 bases, 7 bases remained unmatched. The CDR3 is 16 amino acids. The germline CDR1 and CDR2 sequences are LNHDA and SQIVND (reference sequence). CDR3 DNA: TGTGCCAGTAGTACCTCGGGACAGCGAAACACCGGGGAGCTGTTTTTT. Translation: CASSTSGQRNTGELFF.

Details on this clone: Additional DNA sequences in this sample encode the identical CDR3. The V gene is TRBV5-1, the J gene TRBJ2-7, with TRBD2 identical over 12 bases. This CDR3 comprises 15 residues. The junction had 0 bases not matched to a gene; V was cut back by 1 base and J by 1 base. Germline CDR1 reads SGHRS; CDR2 reads YFSETQ. CDR3 bases: TGCGCCAGCAGCTTGACTAGCGGGGGGTCCTACGAGCAGTACTTC. Its translation: CASSLTSGGSYEQYF.

To note about this clone: At the DNA level, this CDR3 is encoded by other sequences in the same sample as well. This chain connects TRBV30 to TRBJ2-5; TRBD2 matches 8 bases. The CDR3 covers 13 residues. Germline assignment: CDR1 GTSNPN and CDR2 SVGIG (reference sequence). J was trimmed by 4 bases and V by 4 bases; bases with no gene match: 5. In nucleotides, the CDR3 is TGTGCCTGGACCGGGGGGGCGGGAGAGACCCAGTACTTC. Translation gives CAWTGGAGETQYF.

V is TRBV5-1 and J is TRBJ1-2, with D unresolved. The germline V and J ends were trimmed by 5 bases and 2 bases, with 13 bases remaining between them. The CDR3 has 14 amino acids. Germline CDR1 is SGHRS and CDR2 is YFSETQ. CDR3 nucleotides: TGCGCCAGCAGTCCCGGGGATCCCAACTATGGCTACACCTTC. Encoded protein: CASSPGDPNYGYTF.

A word on this clone: The same CDR3 can be traced to other DNA sequences in this sample. The rearrangement joins TRBV7-2 to TRBJ2-7, with 9 bases identical to TRBD2. The J segment lost 2 bases and the V segment lost 4 bases, leaving 3 bases of the junction unmatched. The germline V gene has CDR1 SGHTA and CDR2 FQGNSA. This CDR3 is 14 amino acids long. The CDR3 DNA sequence: TGTGCCAGCAGCTCGACTAGCGGCCCCTACGAGCAGTACTTC. Translated, it gives CASSSTSGPYEQYF.

The sample holds one count of this clone. The sample holds other DNA sequences that translate to the same CDR3. The chain carries TRBV7-2 and TRBJ2-1, with 10 positions matching TRBD2. The CDR3 has 17 amino acids. CDR1 is SGHTA, CDR2 FQGNSA, per germline. Trimming took 0 bases from V and 0 from J; bases not matched to a gene: 2. The CDR3 region has the DNA TGTGCCAGCAGCTTAGCGGCTAGCGGGGGCTCCTACAATGAGCAGTTCTTC. It yields the protein CASSLAASGGSYNEQFF.

J is TRBJ2-5 and V is TRBV7-2, with TRBD2 identical over 11 bases. V dropped 4 bases and J dropped 11; count of bases not matched to a gene: 9. The CDR3 is made up of 14 amino acids. Germline CDR1 SGHTA, CDR2 FQGNSA. DNA for the CDR3: TGTGCCAGCAGCTCTAGCGGGGGGCCCCGGGAGCAGTACTTC. This encodes CASSSSGGPREQYF.

The J gene is TRBJ2-3, the V gene TRBV15; maybe TRBD1 (6 bases). The V end lost 0 bases, the J end lost 5 bases, and 9 bases lay between the germline ends. The CDR3 loop spans 14 amino acids. The V gene's germline CDR1 is LNHNV and CDR2 YYDKDF (reference sequence). The CDR3 DNA reads as TGTGCCACCAGCAGAGACAGGGGAAGAGATACGCAGTATTTT. Translation gives CATSRDRGRDTQYF.

Comment on this clone: The sample has other DNA sequences that encode this CDR3 too. The chain has TRBV5-1 and TRBJ2-7; D uncertain. This CDR3 is built from 13 residues. V was shortened by 1 base and J by 2 bases, with 7 bases between the two germline ends. Germline CDR1 and CDR2: SGHRS and YFSETQ. CDR3 amino acids: CASSLTGTYEQYF. CDR3 bases: TGCGCCAGCAGCTTGACCGGAACCTACGAGCAGTACTTC.

This clone was picked up one time. This chain uses TRBV9 with TRBJ1-1, with D possibly matching TRBD1 (5 bases). The V and J ends lost 3 bases and 8 bases respectively, with 20 bases between them. Germline V gene data show CDR1 as SGDLS and CDR2 as YYNGEE. The CDR3 extends over 15 amino acids. The CDR3 protein is CASSAGGATSPEAFF. DNA of the CDR3: TGTGCCAGCAGCGCAGGCGGGGCCACCAGCCCCGAAGCTTTCTTT.

This chain uses TRBV18 with TRBJ1-1; 10 nucleotides align to TRBD1. The V gene's germline CDR1 is KGHSH and CDR2 LQKENI. This CDR3 comprises 17 residues. Trimming removed 3 bases from V and 0 bases from J; junction bases left unmatched: 7. The DNA of the CDR3 is TGTGCCAGCTCACCGGTAGGACAGGGGGGCTTGAACACTGAAGCTTTCTTT. Translated, it gives CASSPVGQGGLNTEAFF.

This chain uses TRBV29-1 with TRBJ1-1; possible D gene TRBD1, 6 bases. Germline CDR1 reads SQVTM; CDR2 reads ANQGSEA. The V gene lost 6 bases and the J gene lost 5 bases, with 13 bases spanning the gap. This CDR3 region has 12 residues. CDR3 amino acids: CSVVRQETEAFF. The CDR3 DNA is TGCAGCGTCGTTAGACAGGAGACTGAAGCTTTCTTT.

The chain couples TRBV7-6 to TRBJ2-2; 8 positions agree with TRBD2. This CDR3 comprises 15 residues. The germline V gene has CDR1 SGHVS and CDR2 FNYEAQ. Trimming cost V 2 bases and J 4 bases; bases outside gene matches: 3. The DNA for the CDR3 is TGTGCCAGCAGCTTAAAAGCGGGAGCCACCGGGGAGCTGTTTTTT. Residues: CASSLKAGATGELFF.

This clone was counted only a few times. The chain couples TRBV2 to TRBJ1-5; possibly TRBD1 for D (6 bases). This CDR3 comprises 14 residues. Per the germline V gene, CDR1 is SNHLY and CDR2 is FYNNEI. V dropped 7 bases and J dropped 5 bases, with 15 bases sitting between them. The CDR3 spells CASKGEGYDQPQHF. The DNA of the CDR3 is TGTGCCAGCAAGGGGGAGGGCTACGATCAGCCCCAGCATTTT.